The rows below give T cell receptor beta chains drawn from one sample of a study of early T cells in non-severe SARS-CoV-2 infection. In TCRdb, the 5' RACE reads were re-called with MiXCR into one record per CDR3 protein. Of more than 25,000 distinct CDR3 sequences in the sample, about 10% were seen once. The sample taken for sequencing was whole blood. These receptors all come from an adult who was a healthcare worker with PCR-confirmed SARS-CoV-2 infection or an uninfected control (not recorded which). Each CDR3 is given with its conserved first and last residue. Each record gives: J gene, V gene, CDR3 length, D gene, clone size, CDR3 protein, CDR3 DNA. The D gene is left open where the match is weak. Size is omitted from some rows. Given values are once, few, many or a class for expanded clones.

>TRBJ1-4|TRBV20-1|15|TRBD1|many
CSARDVRDRAEKLFF
TGCAGTGCTAGAGATGTTCGGGACAGGGCTGAAAAACTGTTTTTT
>TRBJ1-1|TRBV29-1|13|.|.
CSVDTVMNTEAFF
TGCAGCGTAGACACGGTGATGAACACTGAAGCTTTCTTT
>TRBJ2-3|TRBV5-4|15|.|.
CASNTGGARTDTQYF
TGTGCCAGCAACACAGGCGGGGCACGCACAGATACGCAGTATTTT
>TRBJ1-6|TRBV5-1|14|.|many
CASSLEGPRSPLHF
TGCGCCAGCAGCTTGGAGGGGCCGCGGTCACCCCTCCACTTT
>TRBJ2-3|TRBV29-1|14|TRBD2|many
CSAGLAGGTDTQYF
TGCAGCGCCGGACTAGCGGGGGGAACAGATACGCAGTATTTT
>TRBJ1-2|TRBV6-5|14|.|.
CASRRGPANYGYTF
TGTGCCAGCCGCAGGGGCCCAGCTAACTATGGCTACACCTTC
>TRBJ1-2|TRBV2|12|.|many
CASSSQRYGYTF
TGTGCCAGCAGTTCACAGCGGTATGGCTACACCTTC
>TRBJ2-7|TRBV2|12|.|.
CASRTALYEQYF
TGTGCCAGCAGGACGGCGCTCTACGAGCAGTACTTC
>TRBJ2-2|TRBV21-1|15|.|few
CASSKADRGIGELFF
TGTGCCAGCAGCAAAGCGGACAGGGGAATCGGGGAGCTGTTTTTT
>TRBJ2-7|TRBV27|16|TRBD2|many
CASSLYGLAGIGEQYF
TGTGCCAGCAGCCTTTATGGACTAGCGGGGATTGGAGAGCAGTACTTC
>TRBJ2-2|TRBV11-2|15|TRBD1|.
CASSTGQGRNGELFF
TGTGCCAGCAGCACTGGACAGGGCAGAAACGGGGAGCTGTTTTTT
>TRBJ1-2|TRBV12-3/TRBV12-4|12|.|many
CASSQHNYGYTF
TGTGCCAGCAGTCAGCACAACTATGGCTACACCTTC
>TRBJ2-5|TRBV7-3|15|TRBD1|few
CASSLGQGSWETQYF
TGTGCCAGCAGCTTGGGACAGGGAAGTTGGGAGACCCAGTACTTC
>TRBJ2-7|TRBV27|16|.|.
CASSTWDRKGTYEQYF
TGTGCCAGCAGTACTTGGGACCGCAAAGGGACCTACGAGCAGTACTTC
>TRBJ2-2|TRBV7-2|16|.|.
CASSLSPVLNTGELFF
TGTGCCAGCAGCTTATCCCCGGTCCTCAACACCGGGGAGCTGTTTTTT
>TRBJ1-1|TRBV21-1|17|.|many
CASSKLFPTGVNTEAFF
TGTGCCAGCAGCAAACTTTTCCCCACAGGGGTGAACACTGAAGCTTTCTTT
>TRBJ2-2|TRBV29-1|14|.|many
CSVATGPNTGELFF
TGCAGCGTCGCCACAGGGCCGAACACCGGGGAGCTGTTTTTT
>TRBJ2-3|TRBV28|15|TRBD2|once
CASSPTSGLRYTQYF
TGTGCCAGCAGTCCAACTAGCGGACTTAGGTATACGCAGTATTTT
>TRBJ1-2|TRBV7-9|13|.|many
CASSPDSAIGYTF
TGTGCCAGCAGCCCCGACAGCGCCATAGGCTACACCTTC